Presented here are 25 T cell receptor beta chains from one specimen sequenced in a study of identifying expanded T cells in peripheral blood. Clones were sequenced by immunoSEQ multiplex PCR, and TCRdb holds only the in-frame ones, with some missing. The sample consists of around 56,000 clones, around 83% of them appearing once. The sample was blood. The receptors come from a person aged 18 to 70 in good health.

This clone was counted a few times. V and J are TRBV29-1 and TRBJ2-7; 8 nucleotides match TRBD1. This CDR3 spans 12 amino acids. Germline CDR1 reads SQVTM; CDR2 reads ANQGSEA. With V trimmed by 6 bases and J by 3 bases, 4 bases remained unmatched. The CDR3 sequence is CSVRTGHYEQYV. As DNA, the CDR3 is TGCAGCGTCAGGACAGGGCACTACGAGCAGTACGTC.

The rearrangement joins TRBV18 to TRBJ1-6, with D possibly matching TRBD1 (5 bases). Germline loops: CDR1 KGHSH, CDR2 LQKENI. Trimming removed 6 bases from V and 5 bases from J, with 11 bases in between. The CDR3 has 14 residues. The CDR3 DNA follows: TGTGCCAGCTCCCGGGACTCTGATAATTCACCCCTCCACTTT. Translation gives CASSRDSDNSPLHF.

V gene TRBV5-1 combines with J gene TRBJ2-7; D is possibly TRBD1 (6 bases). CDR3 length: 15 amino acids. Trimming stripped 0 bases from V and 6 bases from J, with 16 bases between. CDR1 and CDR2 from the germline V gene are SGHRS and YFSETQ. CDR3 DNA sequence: TGCGCCAGCAGCTTGGACGGCAGGGGTACCTCCGAGCAGTACGTC. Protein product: CASSLDGRGTSEQYV.

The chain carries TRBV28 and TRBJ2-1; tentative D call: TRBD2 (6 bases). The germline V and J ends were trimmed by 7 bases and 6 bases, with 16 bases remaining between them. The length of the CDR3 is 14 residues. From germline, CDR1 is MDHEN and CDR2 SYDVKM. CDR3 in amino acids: CASISLPGGNEQFF. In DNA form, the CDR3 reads TGTGCCAGCATATCCCTCCCCGGGGGCAATGAGCAGTTCTTC.

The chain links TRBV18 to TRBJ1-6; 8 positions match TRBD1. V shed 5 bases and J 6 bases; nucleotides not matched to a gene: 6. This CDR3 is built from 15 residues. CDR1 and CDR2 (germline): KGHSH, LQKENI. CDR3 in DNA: TGTGCCAGCTCATCCAAAGGACAGGGTAATTCACCCCTCCACTTT. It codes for CASSSKGQGNSPLHF. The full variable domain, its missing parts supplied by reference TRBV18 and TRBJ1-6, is NAGVMQNPRHLVRRRGQEARLRCSPMKGHSHVYWYRQLPEEGLKFMVYLQKENIIDESGMPKERFSAEFPKEGPSILRIQQVVRGDSAAYFCASSSKGQGNSPLHFGNGTRLTVT.

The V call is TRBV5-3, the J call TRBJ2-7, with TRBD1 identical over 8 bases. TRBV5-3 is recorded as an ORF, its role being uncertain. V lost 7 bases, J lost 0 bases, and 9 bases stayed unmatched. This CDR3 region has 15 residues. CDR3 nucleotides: TGTGCCAGACCTGGACAGGGTCCCCCCTCCTACGAGCAGTACGTC. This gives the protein CARPGQGPPSYEQYV.

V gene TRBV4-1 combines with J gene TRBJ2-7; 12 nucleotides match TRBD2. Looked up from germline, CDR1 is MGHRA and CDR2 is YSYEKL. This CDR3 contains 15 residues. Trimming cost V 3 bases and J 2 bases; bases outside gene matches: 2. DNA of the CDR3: TGCGCCAGCAGCCAGAGGACTAGCGGGACCTACGAGCAGTACTTC. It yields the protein CASSQRTSGTYEQYF.

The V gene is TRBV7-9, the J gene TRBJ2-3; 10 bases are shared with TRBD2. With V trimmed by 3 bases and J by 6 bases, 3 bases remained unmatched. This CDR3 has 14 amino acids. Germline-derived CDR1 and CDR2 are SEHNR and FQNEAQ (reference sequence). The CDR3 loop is CASSFSGGSDTQYF. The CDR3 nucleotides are TGTGCCAGCAGCTTTAGCGGGGGGTCTGATACGCAGTATTTT.

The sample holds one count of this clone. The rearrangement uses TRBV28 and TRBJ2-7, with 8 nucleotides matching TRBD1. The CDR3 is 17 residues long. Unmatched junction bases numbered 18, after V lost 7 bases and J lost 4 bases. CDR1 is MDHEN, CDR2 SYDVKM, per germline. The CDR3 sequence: CASTTTFSGTGYYEQYF. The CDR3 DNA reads TGTGCCAGCACCACCACCTTCTCGGGGACAGGTTATTACGAGCAGTACTTC.

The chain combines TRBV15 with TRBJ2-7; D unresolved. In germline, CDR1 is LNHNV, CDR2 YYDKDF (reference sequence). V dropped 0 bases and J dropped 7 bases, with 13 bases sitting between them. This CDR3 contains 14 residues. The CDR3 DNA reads TGTGCCACCAGCAGAGATCGTATCTTCTGGGAGCAGTACGTC. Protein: CATSRDRIFWEQYV.

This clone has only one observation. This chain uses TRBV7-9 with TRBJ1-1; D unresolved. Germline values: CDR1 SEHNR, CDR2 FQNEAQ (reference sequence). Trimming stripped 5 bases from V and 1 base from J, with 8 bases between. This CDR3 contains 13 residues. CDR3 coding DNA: TGTGCCAGCAGCCCGCGGCAGAACACTGAAGCTTTCTTT. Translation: CASSPRQNTEAFF. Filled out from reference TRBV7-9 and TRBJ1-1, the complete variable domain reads DTGVSQNPRHKITKRGQNVTFRCDPISEHNRLYWYRQTLGQGPEFLTYFQNEAQLEKSRLLSDRFSAERPKGSFSTLEIQRTEQGDSAMYLCASSPRQNTEAFFGQGTRLTVV.

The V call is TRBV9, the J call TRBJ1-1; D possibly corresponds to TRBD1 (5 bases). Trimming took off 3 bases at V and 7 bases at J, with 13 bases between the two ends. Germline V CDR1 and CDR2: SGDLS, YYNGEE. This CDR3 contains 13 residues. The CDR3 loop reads CASSAPGRGEAFF. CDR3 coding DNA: TGTGCCAGCAGCGCCCCAGGGAGGGGTGAAGCTTTCTTT.

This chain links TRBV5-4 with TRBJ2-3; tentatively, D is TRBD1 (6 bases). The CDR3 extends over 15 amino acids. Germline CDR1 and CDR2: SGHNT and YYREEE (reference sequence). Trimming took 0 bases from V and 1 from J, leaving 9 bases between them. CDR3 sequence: CASSLGQGRTDTQYF. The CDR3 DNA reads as TGTGCCAGCAGCTTGGGCCAGGGGCGCACAGATACGCAGTATTTT.

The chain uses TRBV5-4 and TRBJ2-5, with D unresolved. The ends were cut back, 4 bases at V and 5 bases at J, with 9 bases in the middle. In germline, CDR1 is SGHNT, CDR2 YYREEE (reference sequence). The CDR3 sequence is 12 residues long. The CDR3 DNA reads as TGTGCCAGCAGCCAACAACAGGAGACCCAGTACTTC. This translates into CASSQQQETQYF.

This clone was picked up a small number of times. DNA of the CDR3: TGTGCCAGCTCATTTAGCGGGAGAATTTCCGGAGAGACCCAGTACTTC. Its protein product is CASSFSGRISGETQYF. This chain links TRBV18 with TRBJ2-5, with 9 positions matching TRBD2. Unmatched junction bases numbered 11, after V lost 5 bases and J lost 4 bases. CDR1 is KGHSH, CDR2 LQKENI, per germline. There are 16 residues in the CDR3. The whole variable domain, filled in from reference TRBV18 and TRBJ2-5, reads NAGVMQNPRHLVRRRGQEARLRCSPMKGHSHVYWYRQLPEEGLKFMVYLQKENIIDESGMPKERFSAEFPKEGPSILRIQQVVRGDSAAYFCASSFSGRISGETQYFGPGTRLLVL.

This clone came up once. CDR3: CASSVSGRSYNEQFF. The CDR3 DNA sequence: TGTGCCAGCAGCGTTAGCGGGAGGTCCTACAATGAGCAGTTCTTC. This rearrangement joins TRBV7-8 to TRBJ2-1; TRBD2 agrees at 10 bases. The ends lost 5 bases at V and 1 base at J; junction bases unmatched: 2. This CDR3 has 15 residues. Germline V gives CDR1 SGHVS, CDR2 FQNEAQ.

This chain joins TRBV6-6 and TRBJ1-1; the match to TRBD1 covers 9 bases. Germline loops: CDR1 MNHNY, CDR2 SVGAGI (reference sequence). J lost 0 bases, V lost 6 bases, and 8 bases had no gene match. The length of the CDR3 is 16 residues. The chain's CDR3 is CASRPGTGPLNTEAFF. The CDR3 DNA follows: TGTGCCAGCAGACCCGGGACAGGGCCTCTGAACACTGAAGCTTTCTTT.

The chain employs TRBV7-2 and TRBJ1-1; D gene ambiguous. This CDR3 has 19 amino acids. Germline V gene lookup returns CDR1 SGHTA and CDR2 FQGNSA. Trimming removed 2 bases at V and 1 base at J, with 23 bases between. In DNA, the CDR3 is TGTGCCAGCAGCTTACTAGTTGAGGGATTGAGGGTAGGGAACACTGAAGCTTTCTTT. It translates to CASSLLVEGLRVGNTEAFF.

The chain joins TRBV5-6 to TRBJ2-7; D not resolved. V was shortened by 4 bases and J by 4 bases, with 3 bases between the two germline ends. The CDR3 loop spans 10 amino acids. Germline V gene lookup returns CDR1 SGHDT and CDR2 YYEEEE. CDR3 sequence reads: CASSRYEQYF. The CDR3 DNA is TGTGCCAGCAGCCGATACGAGCAGTACTTC.

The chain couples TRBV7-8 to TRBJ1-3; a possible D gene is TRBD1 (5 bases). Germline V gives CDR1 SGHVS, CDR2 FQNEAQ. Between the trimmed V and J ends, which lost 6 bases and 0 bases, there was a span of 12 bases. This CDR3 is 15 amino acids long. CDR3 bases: TGTGCCAGCAGACTGGGCGGGGGCTCTGGAAACACCATATATTTT. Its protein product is CASRLGGGSGNTIYF.

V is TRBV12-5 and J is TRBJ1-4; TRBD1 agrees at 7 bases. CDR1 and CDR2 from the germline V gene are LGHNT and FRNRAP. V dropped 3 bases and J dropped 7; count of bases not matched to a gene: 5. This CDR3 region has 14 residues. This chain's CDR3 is CASGFATGPEKLFF. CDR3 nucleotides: TGTGCTAGTGGTTTCGCGACAGGGCCTGAAAAACTGTTTTTT.

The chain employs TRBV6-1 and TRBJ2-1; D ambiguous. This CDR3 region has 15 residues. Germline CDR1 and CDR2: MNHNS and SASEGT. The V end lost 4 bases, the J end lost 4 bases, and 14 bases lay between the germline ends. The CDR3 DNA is TGTGCCAGCAGTGTCTTCCCCGGCACATACAATGAGCAGTTCTTC. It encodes CASSVFPGTYNEQFF.

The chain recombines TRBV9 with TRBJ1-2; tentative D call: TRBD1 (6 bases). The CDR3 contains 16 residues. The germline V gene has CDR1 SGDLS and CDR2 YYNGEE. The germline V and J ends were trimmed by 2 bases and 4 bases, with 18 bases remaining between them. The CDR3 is CASSVPAEGERYGYTF. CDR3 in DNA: TGTGCCAGCAGCGTGCCCGCGGAGGGGGAACGCTATGGCTACACCTTC.

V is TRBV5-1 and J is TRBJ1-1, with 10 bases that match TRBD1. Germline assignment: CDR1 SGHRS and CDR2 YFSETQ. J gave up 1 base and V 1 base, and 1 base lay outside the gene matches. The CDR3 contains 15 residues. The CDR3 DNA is TGCGCCAGCAGCTTGCGGACAGGGGGGAACACTGAAGCTTTCTTT. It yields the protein CASSLRTGGNTEAFF.

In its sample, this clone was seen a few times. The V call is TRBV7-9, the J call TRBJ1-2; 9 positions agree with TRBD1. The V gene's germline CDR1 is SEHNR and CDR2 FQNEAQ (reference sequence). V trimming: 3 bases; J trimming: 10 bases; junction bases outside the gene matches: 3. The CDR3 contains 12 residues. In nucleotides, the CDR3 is TGTGCCAGCAGCTTGGGACAGGGAGTCTACACCTTC. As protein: CASSLGQGVYTF.